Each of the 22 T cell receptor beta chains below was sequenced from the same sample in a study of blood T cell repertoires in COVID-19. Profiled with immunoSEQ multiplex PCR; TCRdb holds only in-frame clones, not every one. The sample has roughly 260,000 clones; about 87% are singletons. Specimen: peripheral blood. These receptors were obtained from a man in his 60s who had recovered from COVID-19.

DNA for the CDR3: TGTGCCAGCAGGAAAATCCAGGGGGCCGGGGAGCTGTTTTTT. Its protein is CASRKIQGAGELFF. The gene calls are TRBV2 and TRBJ2-2, with 7 bases that match TRBD1. V lost 6 bases, J lost 6 bases, and 7 bases stayed unmatched. The CDR3 consists of 14 residues. Looked up from germline, CDR1 is SNHLY and CDR2 is FYNNEI.

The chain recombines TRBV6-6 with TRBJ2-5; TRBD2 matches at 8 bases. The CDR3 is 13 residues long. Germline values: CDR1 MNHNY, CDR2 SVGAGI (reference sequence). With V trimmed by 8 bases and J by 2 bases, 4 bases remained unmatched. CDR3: CASYRGGQETQYF. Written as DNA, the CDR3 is TGTGCCAGCTACCGGGGGGGGCAAGAGACCCAGTACTTC.

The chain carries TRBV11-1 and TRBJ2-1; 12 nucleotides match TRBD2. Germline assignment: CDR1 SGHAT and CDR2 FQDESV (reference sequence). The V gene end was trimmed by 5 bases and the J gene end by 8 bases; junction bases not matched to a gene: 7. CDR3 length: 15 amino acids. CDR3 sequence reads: CASSPTSGGSYEQFF. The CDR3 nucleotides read TGTGCCAGCAGCCCGACTAGCGGGGGTTCCTATGAGCAGTTCTTC. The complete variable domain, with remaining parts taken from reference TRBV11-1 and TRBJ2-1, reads EAEVAQSPRYKITEKSQAVAFWCDPISGHATLYWYRQILGQGPELLVQFQDESVVDDSQLPKDRFSAERLKGVDSTLKIQPAELGDSAMYLCASSPTSGGSYEQFFGPGTRLTVL.

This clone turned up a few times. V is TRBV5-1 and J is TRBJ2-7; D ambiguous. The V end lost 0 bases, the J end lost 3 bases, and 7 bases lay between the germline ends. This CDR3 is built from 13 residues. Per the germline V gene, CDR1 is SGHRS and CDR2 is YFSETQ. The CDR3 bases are TGCGCCAGCAGCTTGGCTTTCGTCTACGAGCAGTACTTC. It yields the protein CASSLAFVYEQYF.

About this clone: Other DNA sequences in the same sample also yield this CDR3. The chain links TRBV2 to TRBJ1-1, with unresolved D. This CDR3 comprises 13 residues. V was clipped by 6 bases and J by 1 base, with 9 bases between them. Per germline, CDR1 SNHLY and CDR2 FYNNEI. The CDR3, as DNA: TGTGCCAGCAGCGGTCGGGGGAACACTGAAGCTTTCTTT. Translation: CASSGRGNTEAFF.

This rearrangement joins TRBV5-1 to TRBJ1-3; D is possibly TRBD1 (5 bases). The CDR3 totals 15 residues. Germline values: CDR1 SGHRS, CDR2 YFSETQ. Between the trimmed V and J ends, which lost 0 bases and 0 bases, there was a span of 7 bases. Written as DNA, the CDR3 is TGCGCCAGCAGCTTGGGACAGTCCTCTGGAAACACCATATATTTT. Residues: CASSLGQSSGNTIYF. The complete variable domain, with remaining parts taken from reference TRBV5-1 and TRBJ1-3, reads KAGVTQTPRYLIKTRGQQVTLSCSPISGHRSVSWYQQTPGQGLQFLFEYFSETQRNKGNFPGRFSGRQFSNSRSEMNVSTLELGDSALYLCASSLGQSSGNTIYFGEGSWLTVV.

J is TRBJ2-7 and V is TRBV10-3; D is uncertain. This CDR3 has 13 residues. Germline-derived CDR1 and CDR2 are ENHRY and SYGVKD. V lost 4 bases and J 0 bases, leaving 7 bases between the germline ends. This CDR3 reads CAISGPGSYEQYF. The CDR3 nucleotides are TGTGCCATCAGTGGCCCCGGCTCCTACGAGCAGTACTTC.

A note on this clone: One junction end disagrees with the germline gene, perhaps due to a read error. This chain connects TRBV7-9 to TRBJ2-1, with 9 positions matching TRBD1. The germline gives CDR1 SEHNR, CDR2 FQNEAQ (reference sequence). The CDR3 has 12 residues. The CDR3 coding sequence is TGTGCCAGCAGCGTCGAAGGGACAGGGCGCGTCTTC. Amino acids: CASSVEGTGRVF.

The chain's CDR3 is CASSQERGREANTIYF. CDR3 sequence (DNA): TGTGCCAGCAGCCAAGAGAGAGGCAGGGAGGCAAACACCATATATTTT. The chain uses TRBV4-2 and TRBJ1-3; TRBD1 is a possible D gene (5 bases). Germline loops: CDR1 LGHNA, CDR2 YNFKEQ. This CDR3 contains 16 residues. V was trimmed by 0 bases and J by 6 bases, leaving 15 bases between them.

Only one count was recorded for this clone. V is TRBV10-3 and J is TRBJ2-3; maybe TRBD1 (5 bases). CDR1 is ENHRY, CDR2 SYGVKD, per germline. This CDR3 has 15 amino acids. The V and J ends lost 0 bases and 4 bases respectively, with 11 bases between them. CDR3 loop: CAISESHPRADTQYF. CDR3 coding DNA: TGTGCCATCAGTGAGTCACACCCCAGGGCAGATACGCAGTATTTT.

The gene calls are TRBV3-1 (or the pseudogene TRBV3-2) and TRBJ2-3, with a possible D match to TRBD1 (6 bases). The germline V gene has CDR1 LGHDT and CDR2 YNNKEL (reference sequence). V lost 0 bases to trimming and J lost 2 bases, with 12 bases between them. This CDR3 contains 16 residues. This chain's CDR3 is CASSQDRTEPTDTQYF. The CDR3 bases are TGTGCCAGCAGCCAAGATAGGACAGAACCCACAGATACGCAGTATTTT.

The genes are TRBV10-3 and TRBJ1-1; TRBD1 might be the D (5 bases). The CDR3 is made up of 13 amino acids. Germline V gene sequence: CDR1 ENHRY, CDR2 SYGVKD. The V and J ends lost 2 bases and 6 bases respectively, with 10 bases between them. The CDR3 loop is CAISEPGRPEAFF. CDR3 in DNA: TGTGCCATCAGTGAGCCAGGGAGGCCTGAAGCTTTCTTT.

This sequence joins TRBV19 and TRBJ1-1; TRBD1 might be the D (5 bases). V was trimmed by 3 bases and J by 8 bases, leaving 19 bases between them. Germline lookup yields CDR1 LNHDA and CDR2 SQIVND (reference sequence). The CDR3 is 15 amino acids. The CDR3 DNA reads TGTGCCAGTAGTATTGGGGGGACCGCGGCTGTAGAAGCTTTCTTT. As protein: CASSIGGTAAVEAFF.

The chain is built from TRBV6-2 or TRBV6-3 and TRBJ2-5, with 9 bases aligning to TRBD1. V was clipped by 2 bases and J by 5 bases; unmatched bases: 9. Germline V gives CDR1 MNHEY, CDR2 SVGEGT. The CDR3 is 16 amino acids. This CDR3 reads CASSYPPGQGPETQYF. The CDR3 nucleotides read TGTGCCAGCAGTTACCCCCCGGGACAGGGTCCGGAGACCCAGTACTTC.

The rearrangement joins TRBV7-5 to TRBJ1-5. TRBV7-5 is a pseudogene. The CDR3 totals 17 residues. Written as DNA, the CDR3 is TGTGCCAGAAGCTTACGAAAGAATCCTTCGGGCAATCAGCCCCAGCATTTT. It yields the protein CARSLRKNPSGNQPQHF.

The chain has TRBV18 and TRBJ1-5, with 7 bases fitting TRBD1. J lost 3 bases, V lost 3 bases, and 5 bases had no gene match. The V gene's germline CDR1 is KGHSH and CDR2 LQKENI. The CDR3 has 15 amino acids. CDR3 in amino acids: CASSPSTGTNQPQHF. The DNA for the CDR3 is TGTGCCAGCTCACCTTCGACAGGGACCAATCAGCCCCAGCATTTT.

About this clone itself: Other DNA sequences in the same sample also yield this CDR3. The chain's CDR3 is CASSLETGSYNEQFF. The DNA of the CDR3 is TGCGCCAGCAGCTTGGAGACAGGGTCCTACAATGAGCAGTTCTTC. The rearrangement joins TRBV5-1 to TRBJ2-1; TRBD1 matches 7 bases. The J segment lost 1 base and the V segment lost 0 bases, leaving 1 base of the junction unmatched. This CDR3 spans 15 amino acids. Germline CDR1 is SGHRS and CDR2 is YFSETQ. The variable domain in full, with the rest retrieved from reference TRBV5-1 and TRBJ2-1, is KAGVTQTPRYLIKTRGQQVTLSCSPISGHRSVSWYQQTPGQGLQFLFEYFSETQRNKGNFPGRFSGRQFSNSRSEMNVSTLELGDSALYLCASSLETGSYNEQFFGPGTRLTVL.

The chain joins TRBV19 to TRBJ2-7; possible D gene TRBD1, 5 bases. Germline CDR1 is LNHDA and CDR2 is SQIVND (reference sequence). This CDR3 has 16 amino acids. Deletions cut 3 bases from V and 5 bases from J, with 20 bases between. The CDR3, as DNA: TGTGCCAGTAGTATCCGACAGTTCCAGTTGATCGACGAGCAGTACTTC. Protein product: CASSIRQFQLIDEQYF.

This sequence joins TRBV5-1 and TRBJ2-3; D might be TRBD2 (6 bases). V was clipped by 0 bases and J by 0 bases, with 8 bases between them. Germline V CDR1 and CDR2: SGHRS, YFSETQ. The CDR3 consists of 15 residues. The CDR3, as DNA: TGCGCCAGCAGCTTGGTAGGGACTAGCACAGATACGCAGTATTTT. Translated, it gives CASSLVGTSTDTQYF. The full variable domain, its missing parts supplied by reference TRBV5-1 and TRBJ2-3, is KAGVTQTPRYLIKTRGQQVTLSCSPISGHRSVSWYQQTPGQGLQFLFEYFSETQRNKGNFPGRFSGRQFSNSRSEMNVSTLELGDSALYLCASSLVGTSTDTQYFGPGTRLTVL.

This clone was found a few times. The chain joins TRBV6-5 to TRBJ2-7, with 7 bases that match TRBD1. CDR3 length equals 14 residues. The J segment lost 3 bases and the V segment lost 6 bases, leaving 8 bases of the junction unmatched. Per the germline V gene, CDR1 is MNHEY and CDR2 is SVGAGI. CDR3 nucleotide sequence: TGTGCCAGCAGCATATCTCCAGGGGGCTACGAGCAGTACTTC. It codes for CASSISPGGYEQYF.

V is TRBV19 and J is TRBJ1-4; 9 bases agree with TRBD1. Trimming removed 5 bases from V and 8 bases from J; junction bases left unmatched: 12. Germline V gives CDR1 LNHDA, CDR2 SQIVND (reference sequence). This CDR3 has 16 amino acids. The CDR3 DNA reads TGTGCCAGTAGTCCCTACCCGGGACAGGGACGCGAAAAACTGTTTTTT. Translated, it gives CASSPYPGQGREKLFF. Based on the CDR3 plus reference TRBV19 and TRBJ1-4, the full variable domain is DGGITQSPKYLFRKEGQNVTLSCEQNLNHDAMYWYRQDPGQGLRLIYYSQIVNDFQKGDIAEGYSVSREKKESFPLTVTSAQKNPTAFYLCASSPYPGQGREKLFFGSGTQLSVL.

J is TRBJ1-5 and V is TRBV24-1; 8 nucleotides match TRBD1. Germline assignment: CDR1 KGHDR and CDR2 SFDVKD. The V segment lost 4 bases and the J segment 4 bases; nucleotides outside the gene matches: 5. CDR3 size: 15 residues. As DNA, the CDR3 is TGTGCCACCAGTGAAAGGACAGGGAATAATCAGCCCCAGCATTTT. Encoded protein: CATSERTGNNQPQHF.